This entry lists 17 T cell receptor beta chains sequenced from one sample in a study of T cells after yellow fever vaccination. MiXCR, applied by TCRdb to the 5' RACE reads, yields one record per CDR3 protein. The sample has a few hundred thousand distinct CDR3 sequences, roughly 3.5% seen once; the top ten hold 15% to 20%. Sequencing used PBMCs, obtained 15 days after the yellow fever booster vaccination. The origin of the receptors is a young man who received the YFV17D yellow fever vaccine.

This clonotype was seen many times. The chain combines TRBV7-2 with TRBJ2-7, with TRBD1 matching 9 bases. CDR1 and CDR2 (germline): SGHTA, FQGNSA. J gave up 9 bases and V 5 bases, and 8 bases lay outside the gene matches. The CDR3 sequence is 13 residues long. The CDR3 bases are TGTGCCAGCAGCCCGGGACAGGGAGGCGCGCAGTACTTC. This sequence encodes CASSPGQGGAQYF.

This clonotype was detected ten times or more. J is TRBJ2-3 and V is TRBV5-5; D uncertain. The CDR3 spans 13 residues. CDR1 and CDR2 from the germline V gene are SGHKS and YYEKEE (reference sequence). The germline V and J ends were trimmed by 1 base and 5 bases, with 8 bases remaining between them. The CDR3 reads CASSLSILDTQYF. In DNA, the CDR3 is TGTGCCAGCAGCTTGAGTATTCTAGATACGCAGTATTTT.

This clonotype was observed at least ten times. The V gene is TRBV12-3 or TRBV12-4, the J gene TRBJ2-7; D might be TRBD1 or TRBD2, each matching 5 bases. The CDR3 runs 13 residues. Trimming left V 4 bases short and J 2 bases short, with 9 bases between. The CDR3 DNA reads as TGTGCCAGCAGTTATAGGGGAGCCTACGAGCAGTACGTC. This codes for CASSYRGAYEQYV.

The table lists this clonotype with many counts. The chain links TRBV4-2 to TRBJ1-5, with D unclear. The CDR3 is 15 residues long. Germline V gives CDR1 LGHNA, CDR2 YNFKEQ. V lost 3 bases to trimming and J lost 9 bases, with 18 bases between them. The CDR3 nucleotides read TGTGCCAGCAGCCAGGTCGCCTCGGACGGGTGGCCCCAGCATTTT. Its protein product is CASSQVASDGWPQHF.

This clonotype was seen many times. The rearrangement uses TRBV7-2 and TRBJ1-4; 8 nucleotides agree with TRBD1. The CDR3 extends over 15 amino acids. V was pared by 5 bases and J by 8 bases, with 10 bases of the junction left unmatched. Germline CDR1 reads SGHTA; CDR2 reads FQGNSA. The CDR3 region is CASSPWTGIDEKLFF. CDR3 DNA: TGTGCCAGCAGCCCATGGACAGGGATTGACGAAAAACTGTTTTTT.

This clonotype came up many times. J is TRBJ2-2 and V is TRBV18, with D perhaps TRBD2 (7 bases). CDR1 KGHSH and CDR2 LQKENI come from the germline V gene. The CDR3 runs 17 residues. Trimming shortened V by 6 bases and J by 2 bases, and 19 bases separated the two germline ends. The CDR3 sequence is CASSPAFGGANTGELFF. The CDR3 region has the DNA TGTGCCAGCTCCCCCGCATTTGGGGGGGCCAACACCGGGGAGCTGTTTTTT.

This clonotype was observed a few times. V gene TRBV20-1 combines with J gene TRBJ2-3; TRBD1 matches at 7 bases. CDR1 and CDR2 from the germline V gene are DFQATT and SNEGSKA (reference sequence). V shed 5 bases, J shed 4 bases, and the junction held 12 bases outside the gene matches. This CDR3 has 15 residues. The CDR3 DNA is TGCAGTGCTTTTTCCAACCAACAGGGGCCAGATACGCAGTATTTT. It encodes CSAFSNQQGPDTQYF.

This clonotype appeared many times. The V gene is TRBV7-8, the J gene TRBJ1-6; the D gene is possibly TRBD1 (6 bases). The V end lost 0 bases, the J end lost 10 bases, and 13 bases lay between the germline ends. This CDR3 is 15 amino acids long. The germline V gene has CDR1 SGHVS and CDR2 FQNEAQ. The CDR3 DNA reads TGTGCCAGCAGCTTAGCGCAAGGCAGGGGCTCACCCCTCCACTTT. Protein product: CASSLAQGRGSPLHF.

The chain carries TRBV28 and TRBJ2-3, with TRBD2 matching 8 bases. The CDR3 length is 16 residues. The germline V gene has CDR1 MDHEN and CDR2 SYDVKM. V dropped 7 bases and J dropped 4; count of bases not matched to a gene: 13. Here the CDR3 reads CASTSRTSSPPDTQYF. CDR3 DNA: TGTGCCAGCACCTCCCGGACTAGCAGTCCTCCAGATACGCAGTATTTT.

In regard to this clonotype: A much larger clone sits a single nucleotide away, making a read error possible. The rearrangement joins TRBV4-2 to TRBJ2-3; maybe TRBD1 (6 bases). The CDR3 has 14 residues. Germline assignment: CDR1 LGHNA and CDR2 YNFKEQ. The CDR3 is CASSQDTGPDTQFF. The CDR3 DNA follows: TGTGCCAGCAGCCAAGATACAGGGCCAGATACGCAGTTTTTT.

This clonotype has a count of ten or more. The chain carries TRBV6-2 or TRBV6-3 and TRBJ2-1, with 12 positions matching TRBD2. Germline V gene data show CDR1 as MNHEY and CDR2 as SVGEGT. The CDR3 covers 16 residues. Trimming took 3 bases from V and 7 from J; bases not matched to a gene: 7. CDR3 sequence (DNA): TGTGCCAGCAGTTATCAGGCTAGCGGGGGGGCGAATGAGCAGTTCTTC. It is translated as CASSYQASGGANEQFF.

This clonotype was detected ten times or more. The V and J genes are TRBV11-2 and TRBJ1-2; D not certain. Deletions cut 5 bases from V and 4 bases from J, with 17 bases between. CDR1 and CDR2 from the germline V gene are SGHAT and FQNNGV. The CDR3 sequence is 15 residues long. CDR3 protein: CASSPSAGPGYGYTF. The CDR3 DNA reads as TGTGCCAGCAGCCCCAGTGCAGGCCCTGGCTATGGCTACACCTTC.

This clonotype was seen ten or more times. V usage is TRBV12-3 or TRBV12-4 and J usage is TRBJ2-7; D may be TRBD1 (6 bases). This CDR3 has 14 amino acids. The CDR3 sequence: CASSLGTGSFEQYV. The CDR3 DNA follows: TGTGCCAGCAGTTTAGGAACAGGGTCCTTCGAGCAGTACGTC.

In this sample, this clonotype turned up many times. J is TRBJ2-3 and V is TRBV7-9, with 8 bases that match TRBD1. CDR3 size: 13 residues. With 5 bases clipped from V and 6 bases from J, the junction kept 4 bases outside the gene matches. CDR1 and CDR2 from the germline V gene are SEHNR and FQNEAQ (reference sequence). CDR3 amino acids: CASSRGQGDTQYF. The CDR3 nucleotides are TGTGCCAGCAGCCGAGGACAGGGCGATACGCAGTATTTT. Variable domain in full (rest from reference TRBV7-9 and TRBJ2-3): DTGVSQNPRHKITKRGQNVTFRCDPISEHNRLYWYRQTLGQGPEFLTYFQNEAQLEKSRLLSDRFSAERPKGSFSTLEIQRTEQGDSAMYLCASSRGQGDTQYFGPGTRLTVL.

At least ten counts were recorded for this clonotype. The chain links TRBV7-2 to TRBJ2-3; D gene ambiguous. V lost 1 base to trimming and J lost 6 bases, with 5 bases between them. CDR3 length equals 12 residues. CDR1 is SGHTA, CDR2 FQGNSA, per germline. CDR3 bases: TGTGCCAGCAGCTTAGATGTGGATACGCAGTATTTT. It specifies CASSLDVDTQYF. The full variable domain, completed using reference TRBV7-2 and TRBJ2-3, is GAGVSQSPSNKVTEKGKDVELRCDPISGHTALYWYRQSLGQGLEFLIYFQGNSAPDKSGLPSDRFSAERTGGSVSTLTIQRTQQEDSAVYLCASSLDVDTQYFGPGTRLTVL.

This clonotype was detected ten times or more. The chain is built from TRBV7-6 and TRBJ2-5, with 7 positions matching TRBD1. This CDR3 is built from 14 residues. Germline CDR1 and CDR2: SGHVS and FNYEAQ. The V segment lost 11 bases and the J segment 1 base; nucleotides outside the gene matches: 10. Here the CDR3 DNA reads TGTGCCCAGAAGGGGGCTGTGGGCCAAGAGACCCAGTACTTC. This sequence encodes CAQKGAVGQETQYF.

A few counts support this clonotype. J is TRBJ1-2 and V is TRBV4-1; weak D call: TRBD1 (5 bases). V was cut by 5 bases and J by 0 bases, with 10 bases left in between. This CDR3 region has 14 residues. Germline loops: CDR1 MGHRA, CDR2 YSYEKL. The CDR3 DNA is TGCGCCAGCAGCAGAGGGGTTCCTAACTATGGCTACACCTTC. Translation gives CASSRGVPNYGYTF.